Each of the 14 T cell receptor beta chains below was sequenced from the same sample in a study of blood T cell repertoires in COVID-19. Some clones are missing from TCRdb's copy, which holds only in-frame ones; the method was immunoSEQ multiplex PCR. The table lists about 220,000 clones, roughly 87% of them singletons, with 2.5% to 3% in the top ten. Sequenced input: PBMCs or T cells enriched from blood (not recorded which). These receptors originate from a woman in her twenties or thirties with acute COVID-19.

J is TRBJ1-1 and V is TRBV7-9, with TRBD1 as a possible D gene (5 bases). Per germline, CDR1 SEHNR and CDR2 FQNEAQ (reference sequence). There are 14 residues in the CDR3. Deletions cut 3 bases from V and 1 base from J, with 9 bases between. The CDR3, as DNA: TGTGCCAGCAGCTTCCAACAGGCGAACACTGAAGCTTTCTTT. Protein sequence: CASSFQQANTEAFF.

This rearrangement joins TRBV29-1 to TRBJ1-2; 7 positions agree with TRBD1. The CDR3 has 12 residues. The V gene's germline CDR1 is SQVTM and CDR2 ANQGSEA. Unmatched junction bases numbered 6, after V lost 4 bases and J lost 7 bases. The CDR3 DNA sequence: TGCAGCGTTGCCGACAGGGAAACTGGCTACACCTTC. Its translation is CSVADRETGYTF.

This rearrangement joins TRBV6-6 to TRBJ1-5; D may be TRBD1 (5 bases). V shed 7 bases and J shed 5 bases, with 15 bases lying between them. The CDR3 is 14 residues long. Germline CDR1 is MNHNY and CDR2 is SVGAGI (reference sequence). The CDR3 region is CASTPAVGDQPQHF. The DNA of the CDR3 is TGTGCCAGCACGCCGGCCGTAGGGGATCAGCCCCAGCATTTT.

The J gene is TRBJ1-1, the V gene TRBV7-9; perhaps TRBD1 as D (6 bases). CDR3 length equals 15 residues. Deletions cut 1 base from V and 11 bases from J, with 20 bases between. Per germline, CDR1 SEHNR and CDR2 FQNEAQ (reference sequence). CDR3 residues: CASSLDEAGAQRAFF. CDR3 in DNA: TGTGCCAGCAGCTTAGATGAGGCAGGGGCCCAGAGGGCTTTCTTT.

The chain joins TRBV5-4 to TRBJ2-1, with D possibly being TRBD1 (5 bases). CDR3 length: 14 amino acids. Deletions cut 1 base from V and 5 bases from J, with 10 bases between. The V gene's germline CDR1 is SGHNT and CDR2 YYREEE (reference sequence). The CDR3 here is CASSLPPGNNEQFF. In DNA, the CDR3 is TGTGCCAGCAGCTTGCCGCCAGGGAACAATGAGCAGTTCTTC.

This rearrangement joins TRBV4-2 to TRBJ1-5, with TRBD1 matching 10 bases. The J segment lost 4 bases and the V segment lost 4 bases, leaving 10 bases of the junction unmatched. Germline V gives CDR1 LGHNA, CDR2 YNFKEQ. The CDR3 runs 17 residues. CDR3 sequence reads: CASSPEGQGILNQPQHF. The CDR3 DNA sequence: TGTGCCAGCAGCCCAGAGGGACAGGGGATACTAAATCAGCCCCAGCATTTT.

This rearrangement joins TRBV4-1 to TRBJ1-2, with D possibly matching TRBD1 (5 bases). The germline gives CDR1 MGHRA, CDR2 YSYEKL. Trimming removed 4 bases at V and 3 bases at J, with 9 bases between. CDR3 length equals 13 residues. CDR3 bases: TGCGCCAGCAGCCCCAGGGAGGACTATGGCTACACCTTC. Its translation: CASSPREDYGYTF.

The CDR3 coding sequence is TGCGCCAGCAGAGCGACAGGGGCGGACGAGCAGTACTTC. This translates into CASRATGADEQYF. The V and J genes are TRBV5-1 and TRBJ2-7, with TRBD1 matching 8 bases. The CDR3 runs to 13 residues. Germline assignment: CDR1 SGHRS and CDR2 YFSETQ. Unmatched junction bases numbered 6, after V lost 5 bases and J lost 5 bases.

The chain has TRBV30 and TRBJ1-1; the D gene is possibly TRBD1 (6 bases). V lost 4 bases and J 1 base, leaving 13 bases between the germline ends. From germline, CDR1 is GTSNPN and CDR2 SVGIG (reference sequence). The length of the CDR3 is 14 residues. DNA of the CDR3: TGTGCCTGGACTTTAGGACAGAAGAACACTGAAGCTTTCTTT. As protein: CAWTLGQKNTEAFF.

This sequence joins TRBV7-8 and TRBJ2-7, with D unresolved. The length of the CDR3 is 14 residues. V lost 2 bases to trimming and J lost 2 bases, with 10 bases between them. In germline, CDR1 is SGHVS, CDR2 FQNEAQ. CDR3 bases: TGTGCCAGCAGCTTAATTGGCGGAACCTACGAGCAGTACTTC. Its translation: CASSLIGGTYEQYF.

The chain uses TRBV5-1 and TRBJ2-3; 9 nucleotides line up with TRBD2. Germline trimming cut 0 bases from V and 8 bases from J; bases unmatched to any gene: 10. Germline lookup yields CDR1 SGHRS and CDR2 YFSETQ. This CDR3 comprises 16 residues. The CDR3 DNA reads TGCGCCAGCAGCTTGGGACGCGCGGGGGGGCCTGGTACGCAGTATTTT. It yields the protein CASSLGRAGGPGTQYF.

V gene TRBV10-3 combines with J gene TRBJ2-3, with TRBD2 matching 10 bases. Germline V CDR1 and CDR2: ENHRY, SYGVKD. CDR3 length equals 15 residues. J lost 6 bases, V lost 8 bases, and 11 bases had no gene match. The CDR3 sequence: CAISERGGLGDTQYF. CDR3 nucleotide sequence: TGTGCCATCTCAGAGCGGGGGGGCCTTGGGGATACGCAGTATTTT.

The count of this clone is one. This chain links TRBV21-1 with TRBJ1-4; the table's D gene call, TRBD1, was not cross checked with the DNA. TRBV21-1 is listed as a pseudogene. CDR3 length equals 16 residues. The CDR3 bases are TGTGCCAGCAGCATCATTACAGGGGGATATAATGAAAAACTGTTTTTT. This encodes CASSIITGGYNEKLFF.

The chain uses TRBV3-1 (or the pseudogene TRBV3-2) and TRBJ1-1; the D gene is possibly TRBD1 (6 bases). V lost 4 bases to trimming and J lost 3 bases, with 12 bases between them. There are 14 residues in the CDR3. Germline V gene lookup returns CDR1 LGHDT and CDR2 YNNKEL (reference sequence). CDR3 protein: CASSLREGDTEAFF. CDR3 DNA: TGTGCCAGCAGCCTGCGTGAGGGGGACACTGAAGCTTTCTTT.